The 32 T cell receptor beta chains reported below all come from one sample, sequenced in a study of vaccination and CD4 T cells after COVID-19. For these receptors, no antigen is known. Researchers used the Oncomine TCR Beta short-read assay to sequence DNA from cultured CD4+ T cells. TCRdb re-derived calls from the PCR reads in MiXCR, one entry per CDR3 protein. The sample lists 15,000 or so distinct CDR3 sequences, 35% occurring once. Treatment described: approximately 9-day PBMC culture with coronavirus spike peptide pools or control peptides (ViraFEST assay). The source material was cultured CD4+ T cells from blood. The receptors were gathered from a human donor with COVID-19.

The chain is built from TRBV20-1 and TRBJ2-7, with TRBD2 matching 8 bases. Germline V gene sequence: CDR1 DFQATT, CDR2 SNEGSKA (reference sequence). Germline trimming cut 3 bases from V and 1 base from J; bases unmatched to any gene: 11. This CDR3 spans 16 amino acids. In DNA, the CDR3 is TGCAGTGCTAGTGGGCGGGGGGACACCCAATCCTACGAGCAGTACTTC. Its protein product is CSASGRGDTQSYEQYF.

This clonotype was picked up a small number of times. V usage is TRBV20-1 and J usage is TRBJ1-6, with D uncertain. Trimming cost V 3 bases and J 10 bases, with 10 bases left between them. CDR1 and CDR2 from the germline V gene are DFQATT and SNEGSKA (reference sequence). The CDR3 extends over 12 amino acids. CDR3 nucleotide sequence: TGCAGTGCTAGGGCAGGAGCCTCACCCCTCCACTTT. Translation gives CSARAGASPLHF.

The V and J genes are TRBV28 and TRBJ1-2; D possibly corresponds to TRBD1 (6 bases). This CDR3 is 13 amino acids long. Germline-derived CDR1 and CDR2 are MDHEN and SYDVKM. V lost 3 bases, J lost 4 bases, and 9 bases lay in between. The chain's CDR3 is CASSLQGSYGYTF. CDR3 DNA: TGTGCCAGCAGTTTGCAGGGGAGCTATGGCTACACCTTC.

This clonotype appeared a few times. The V gene is TRBV12-3 or TRBV12-4, the J gene TRBJ1-1; no firm D call. The CDR3 totals 14 residues. The V gene lost 2 bases and the J gene lost 1 base, with 8 bases spanning the gap. The CDR3 is CASSLKGGNTEAFF. Here the CDR3 DNA reads TGTGCCAGCAGTTTAAAGGGTGGGAACACTGAAGCTTTCTTT.

The CDR3 DNA reads TGCGCCAGCAGCAGGGGTGCGGTGCCCCCTGGCTACACCTTC. Its protein product is CASSRGAVPPGYTF. The chain recombines TRBV5-1 with TRBJ1-2, with D possibly TRBD1 on 5 matching bases. V was cut by 4 bases and J by 7 bases, with 17 bases left in between. Germline loops: CDR1 SGHRS, CDR2 YFSETQ. This CDR3 spans 14 amino acids.

The chain couples TRBV9 to TRBJ2-5, with 9 bases identical to TRBD2. CDR1 SGDLS and CDR2 YYNGEE come from the germline V gene. The J segment lost 2 bases and the V segment lost 3 bases, leaving 8 bases of the junction unmatched. CDR3 size: 16 residues. In DNA form, the CDR3 reads TGTGCCAGCAGCGCTCGTCAAAGCGGGGGGCAAGAGACCCAGTACTTC. Translating it yields CASSARQSGGQETQYF. Together with reference TRBV9 and TRBJ2-5, the CDR3 gives the full variable domain: DSGVTQTPKHLITATGQRVTLRCSPRSGDLSVYWYQQSLDQGLQFLIQYYNGEERAKGNILERFSAQQFPDLHSELNLSSLELGDSALYFCASSARQSGGQETQYFGPGTRLLVL.

CDR3 coding DNA: TGTGCCAGCTCACATGGACCCAACACCGGGGAGCTGTTTTTT. Its protein is CASSHGPNTGELFF. V gene TRBV18 combines with J gene TRBJ2-2; D is unclear. The CDR3 has 14 residues. Germline V lookup: CDR1 KGHSH, CDR2 LQKENI. V lost 4 bases and J 2 bases, leaving 8 bases between the germline ends.

The chain employs TRBV4-3 and TRBJ2-5, with TRBD2 identical over 15 bases. The CDR3 is 16 amino acids. Germline assignment: CDR1 LGHNA and CDR2 YSLEER. J lost 2 bases, V lost 4 bases, and 2 bases had no gene match. CDR3 amino acids: CASSPGLAGGQETQYF. The CDR3 nucleotides read TGCGCCAGCAGCCCAGGACTAGCGGGGGGGCAAGAGACCCAGTACTTC.

The chain links TRBV7-9 to TRBJ1-1, with 10 bases lining up with TRBD1. Losses at the gene ends were 5 bases for V and 1 base for J; bases not matched to a gene: 4. CDR3 length equals 15 residues. Germline CDR1 reads SEHNR; CDR2 reads FQNEAQ (reference sequence). The CDR3 bases are TGTGCCAGCAGCCGGACAGGGGGGGAGAACACTGAAGCTTTCTTT. This codes for CASSRTGGENTEAFF.

This clonotype occurred a few times. This rearrangement joins TRBV6-1 to TRBJ2-2, with 8 bases that match TRBD1. CDR3 length: 18 residues. Trimming took 5 bases from V and 0 from J; bases not matched to a gene: 11. Germline-derived CDR1 and CDR2 are MNHNS and SASEGT. As DNA, the CDR3 is TGTGCCAGCAGTACCCCCTTTGGGACAGGAGCGAACACCGGGGAGCTGTTTTTT. Encoded protein: CASSTPFGTGANTGELFF.

The genes are TRBV7-6 and TRBJ2-7; tentative D call: TRBD2 (6 bases). This CDR3 has 15 amino acids. The germline gives CDR1 SGHVS, CDR2 FNYEAQ. Trimming removed 1 base at V and 2 bases at J, with 12 bases between. The CDR3 region has the DNA TGTGCCAGCAGCTTAGTGGGAGGACTAACCTACGAGCAGTACTTC. As protein: CASSLVGGLTYEQYF.

CDR3: CAISPAGGPGDTQYF. CDR3 sequence (DNA): TGTGCCATCAGCCCAGCGGGGGGGCCGGGAGATACGCAGTATTTT. This chain uses TRBV10-3 with TRBJ2-3; 10 bases are a match to TRBD2. V dropped 6 bases and J dropped 5; count of bases not matched to a gene: 8. This CDR3 contains 15 residues. In germline, CDR1 is ENHRY, CDR2 SYGVKD.

In this sample, this clonotype is medium-sized. The chain couples TRBV7-2 to TRBJ1-2; D call uncertain. Germline V lookup: CDR1 SGHTA, CDR2 FQGNSA. V was pared by 0 bases and J by 7 bases, with 9 bases between. This CDR3 spans 13 amino acids. This CDR3 reads CASSLAGVGGYTF. In nucleotides, the CDR3 is TGTGCCAGCAGCTTAGCAGGTGTTGGTGGCTACACCTTC.

The chain couples TRBV12-3 or TRBV12-4 to TRBJ2-4, with 12 bases aligning to TRBD2. The CDR3 consists of 19 residues. After removal of 1 base from V and 0 bases from J, the junction contained 7 bases not matched to a gene. This CDR3 reads CASSLGLAGVSIAKNIQYF. Here the CDR3 DNA reads TGTGCCAGCAGTTTAGGACTAGCGGGGGTTAGTATAGCCAAAAACATTCAGTACTTC.

V gene TRBV5-1 combines with J gene TRBJ2-7; D possibly uses TRBD1 or TRBD2 (5 bases each). The V end was cut by 1 base, the J end by 2 bases, with 10 bases between. Per the germline V gene, CDR1 is SGHRS and CDR2 is YFSETQ. This CDR3 region has 14 residues. The CDR3 nucleotides are TGCGCCAGCAGCTTGATTGGGGGACCCTACGAGCAGTACTTC. Protein product: CASSLIGGPYEQYF.

The chain employs TRBV29-1 and TRBJ2-1; possibly TRBD2 for D (6 bases). There are 14 residues in the CDR3. V dropped 7 bases and J dropped 3 bases, with 16 bases sitting between them. From germline, CDR1 is SQVTM and CDR2 ANQGSEA. CDR3 amino acids: CSEIRLGVYNEQFF. The CDR3 DNA follows: TGCAGCGAGATACGACTAGGGGTCTACAATGAGCAGTTCTTC.

This clonotype was picked up a small number of times. V and J are TRBV7-9 and TRBJ2-5; no firm D call. The CDR3 sequence is 15 residues long. The ends were cut back, 1 base at V and 3 bases at J, with 12 bases in the middle. Germline V lookup: CDR1 SEHNR, CDR2 FQNEAQ (reference sequence). The CDR3 region has the DNA TGTGCCAGCAGCTTAGATCTTACGGCAAAAGAGACCCAGTACTTC. It specifies CASSLDLTAKETQYF. The full variable domain, with the rest looked up from reference TRBV7-9 and TRBJ2-5, is DTGVSQNPRHKITKRGQNVTFRCDPISEHNRLYWYRQTLGQGPEFLTYFQNEAQLEKSRLLSDRFSAERPKGSFSTLEIQRTEQGDSAMYLCASSLDLTAKETQYFGPGTRLLVL.

V usage is TRBV25-1 and J usage is TRBJ1-6; unclear D gene. The germline V gene has CDR1 MGHDK and CDR2 SYGVNS. V lost 2 bases to trimming and J lost 0 bases, with 11 bases between them. CDR3 length equals 17 residues. The CDR3 DNA is TGTGCCAGCAGTGAAGCCGGCAGGAGCTCCTATAATTCACCCCTCCACTTT. This gives the protein CASSEAGRSSYNSPLHF.

This clonotype turned up a few times. V and J are TRBV6-1 and TRBJ2-7, with D possibly matching TRBD2 (5 bases). The CDR3 consists of 14 residues. The V gene lost 5 bases and the J gene lost 5 bases, with 16 bases spanning the gap. The germline V gene encodes CDR1 MNHNS and CDR2 SASEGT. The CDR3 DNA reads as TGTGCCAGCAGTAATTTCCGGGGTCCAAACGAGCAGTACTTC. Protein product: CASSNFRGPNEQYF.

This clonotype is classed as hyperexpanded. This chain uses TRBV2 with TRBJ2-2; 8 nucleotides agree with TRBD2. Germline-derived CDR1 and CDR2 are SNHLY and FYNNEI. The CDR3 has 18 residues. After removal of 2 bases from V and 6 bases from J, the junction contained 14 bases not matched to a gene. The CDR3 DNA reads TGTGCCAGCAGTGAAACTCGAGTCGCGGGGGGCGCAGCCGGGGAGCTGTTTTTT. It encodes CASSETRVAGGAAGELFF.

V and J are TRBV30 and TRBJ1-2; TRBD1 is a possible D gene (6 bases). CDR1 and CDR2 (germline): GTSNPN, SVGIG (reference sequence). V lost 1 base to trimming and J lost 5 bases, with 26 bases between them. The CDR3 consists of 18 residues. The CDR3 loop reads CAWSGIGGRRYGIYGYTF. In DNA, the CDR3 is TGTGCCTGGAGTGGTATTGGGGGCAGGAGGTACGGAATTTATGGCTACACCTTC.

This chain links TRBV12-3 or TRBV12-4 with TRBJ2-2; tentative D call: TRBD2 (5 bases). The V gene lost 3 bases and the J gene lost 6 bases, with 8 bases spanning the gap. This CDR3 is built from 13 residues. The CDR3 DNA is TGTGCCAGCAGTTTCTCGGGGTCCGGGGAGCTGTTTTTT. Translation: CASSFSGSGELFF.

This sequence joins TRBV12-3 or TRBV12-4 and TRBJ2-2; D may be TRBD1 (5 bases). The V end lost 6 bases, the J end lost 1 base, and 15 bases lay between the germline ends. The CDR3 sequence is 16 residues long. CDR3 sequence (DNA): TGTGCCAGCAGAAAGATGGGCCAGGGGAACACCGGGGAGCTGTTTTTT. It encodes CASRKMGQGNTGELFF.

The chain recombines TRBV9 with TRBJ2-3; possibly TRBD2 for D (7 bases). Germline V lookup: CDR1 SGDLS, CDR2 YYNGEE. CDR3 size: 12 residues. The CDR3 DNA sequence: TGTGTTGCGGGGGCGGGCACAGATACGCAGTATTTT. Protein sequence: CVAGAGTDTQYF.

This clonotype was seen only a few times. The V and J genes are TRBV6-1 and TRBJ2-7; the D gene is possibly TRBD2 (5 bases). Trimming cost V 6 bases and J 6 bases, with 12 bases left between them. Germline CDR1 is MNHNS and CDR2 is SASEGT. The CDR3 runs 12 residues. CDR3 sequence reads: CASRNTGGEQYF. Written as DNA, the CDR3 is TGTGCCAGCAGAAACACCGGAGGCGAGCAGTACTTC.

This clonotype was seen only a few times. The chain recombines TRBV7-2 with TRBJ1-2, with TRBD1 as a possible D gene (6 bases). With 5 bases removed from V and 4 bases from J, the gap between germline ends came to 14 bases. Germline V gene lookup returns CDR1 SGHTA and CDR2 FQGNSA. CDR3 size: 14 residues. The CDR3 DNA sequence: TGTGCCAGCAGCCTGAATGGGGGGGCCTATGGCTACACCTTC. Its translation is CASSLNGGAYGYTF.

This chain uses TRBV5-1 with TRBJ1-6, with TRBD1 matching over 7 bases. This CDR3 is built from 16 residues. Germline CDR1 and CDR2: SGHRS and YFSETQ. With V trimmed by 4 bases and J by 11 bases, 15 bases remained unmatched. For the CDR3, the DNA is TGCGCCAGCAGCGAGGCTCCAGGGGGGGGAACGACACCCCTCCACTTT. This encodes CASSEAPGGGTTPLHF.

This clonotype was seen only a few times. The V and J genes are TRBV11-2 and TRBJ1-2; D perhaps matches TRBD1 (5 bases). Looked up from germline, CDR1 is SGHAT and CDR2 is FQNNGV. The V end lost 1 base, the J end lost 8 bases, and 14 bases lay between the germline ends. The CDR3 has 14 amino acids. This CDR3 reads CASSLGRQGYGYTF. DNA of the CDR3: TGTGCCAGCAGCTTAGGTCGCCAGGGATACGGCTACACCTTC.

This clonotype was counted between two and nine times. In DNA, the CDR3 is TGTGCCATCAGGGATCGGTTTTTTACTGAAGCTTTCTTT. It encodes CAIRDRFFTEAFF. This chain uses TRBV10-3 with TRBJ1-1; no definite D call. The V end lost 6 bases, the J end lost 5 bases, and 13 bases lay between the germline ends. There are 13 residues in the CDR3. Germline V gives CDR1 ENHRY, CDR2 SYGVKD.

This clonotype was counted a few times. This chain connects TRBV20-1 to TRBJ1-5; 10 positions match TRBD1. V lost 3 bases to trimming and J lost 5 bases; unmatched junction nucleotides: 10. This CDR3 contains 16 residues. Germline V gene data show CDR1 as DFQATT and CDR2 as SNEGSKA (reference sequence). The DNA for the CDR3 is TGCAGTGCTAGTCCGGGGACAGGGGAATCCCATCAGCCCCAGCATTTT. It specifies CSASPGTGESHQPQHF.

The genes are TRBV10-1 and TRBJ2-5, with D unclear. Germline CDR1 reads WNHNN; CDR2 reads SYGVQD (reference sequence). This CDR3 has 15 amino acids. The germline V and J ends were trimmed by 0 bases and 4 bases, with 12 bases remaining between them. CDR3 sequence (DNA): TGCGCCAGCAGTGAGTCGGGTTCGGGCAGAGAGACCCAGTACTTC. Amino acid sequence: CASSESGSGRETQYF.

This sequence joins TRBV7-8 and TRBJ1-2, with TRBD1 as a possible D gene (5 bases). In germline, CDR1 is SGHVS, CDR2 FQNEAQ. Trimming stripped 3 bases from V and 4 bases from J, with 15 bases between. This CDR3 region has 15 residues. The CDR3 DNA reads TGTGCCAGCAGCTTCCAGGCCGGGACTGCCTATGGCTACACCTTC. Protein sequence: CASSFQAGTAYGYTF.